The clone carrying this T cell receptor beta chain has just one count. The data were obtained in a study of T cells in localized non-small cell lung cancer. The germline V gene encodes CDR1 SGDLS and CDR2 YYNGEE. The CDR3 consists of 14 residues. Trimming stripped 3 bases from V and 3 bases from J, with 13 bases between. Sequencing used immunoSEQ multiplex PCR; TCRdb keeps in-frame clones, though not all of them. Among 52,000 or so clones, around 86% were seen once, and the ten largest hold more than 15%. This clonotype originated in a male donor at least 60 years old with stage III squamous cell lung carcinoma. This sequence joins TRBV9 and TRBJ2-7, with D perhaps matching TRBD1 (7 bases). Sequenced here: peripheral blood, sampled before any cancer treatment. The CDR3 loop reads CASSGDREDYEQYF. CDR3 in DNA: TGTGCCAGCAGCGGAGACAGGGAGGACTACGAGCAGTACTTC. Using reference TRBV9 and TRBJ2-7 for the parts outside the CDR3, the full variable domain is DSGVTQTPKHLITATGQRVTLRCSPRSGDLSVYWYQQSLDQGLQFLIQYYNGEERAKGNILERFSAQQFPDLHSELNLSSLELGDSALYFCASSGDREDYEQYFGPGTRLTVT.